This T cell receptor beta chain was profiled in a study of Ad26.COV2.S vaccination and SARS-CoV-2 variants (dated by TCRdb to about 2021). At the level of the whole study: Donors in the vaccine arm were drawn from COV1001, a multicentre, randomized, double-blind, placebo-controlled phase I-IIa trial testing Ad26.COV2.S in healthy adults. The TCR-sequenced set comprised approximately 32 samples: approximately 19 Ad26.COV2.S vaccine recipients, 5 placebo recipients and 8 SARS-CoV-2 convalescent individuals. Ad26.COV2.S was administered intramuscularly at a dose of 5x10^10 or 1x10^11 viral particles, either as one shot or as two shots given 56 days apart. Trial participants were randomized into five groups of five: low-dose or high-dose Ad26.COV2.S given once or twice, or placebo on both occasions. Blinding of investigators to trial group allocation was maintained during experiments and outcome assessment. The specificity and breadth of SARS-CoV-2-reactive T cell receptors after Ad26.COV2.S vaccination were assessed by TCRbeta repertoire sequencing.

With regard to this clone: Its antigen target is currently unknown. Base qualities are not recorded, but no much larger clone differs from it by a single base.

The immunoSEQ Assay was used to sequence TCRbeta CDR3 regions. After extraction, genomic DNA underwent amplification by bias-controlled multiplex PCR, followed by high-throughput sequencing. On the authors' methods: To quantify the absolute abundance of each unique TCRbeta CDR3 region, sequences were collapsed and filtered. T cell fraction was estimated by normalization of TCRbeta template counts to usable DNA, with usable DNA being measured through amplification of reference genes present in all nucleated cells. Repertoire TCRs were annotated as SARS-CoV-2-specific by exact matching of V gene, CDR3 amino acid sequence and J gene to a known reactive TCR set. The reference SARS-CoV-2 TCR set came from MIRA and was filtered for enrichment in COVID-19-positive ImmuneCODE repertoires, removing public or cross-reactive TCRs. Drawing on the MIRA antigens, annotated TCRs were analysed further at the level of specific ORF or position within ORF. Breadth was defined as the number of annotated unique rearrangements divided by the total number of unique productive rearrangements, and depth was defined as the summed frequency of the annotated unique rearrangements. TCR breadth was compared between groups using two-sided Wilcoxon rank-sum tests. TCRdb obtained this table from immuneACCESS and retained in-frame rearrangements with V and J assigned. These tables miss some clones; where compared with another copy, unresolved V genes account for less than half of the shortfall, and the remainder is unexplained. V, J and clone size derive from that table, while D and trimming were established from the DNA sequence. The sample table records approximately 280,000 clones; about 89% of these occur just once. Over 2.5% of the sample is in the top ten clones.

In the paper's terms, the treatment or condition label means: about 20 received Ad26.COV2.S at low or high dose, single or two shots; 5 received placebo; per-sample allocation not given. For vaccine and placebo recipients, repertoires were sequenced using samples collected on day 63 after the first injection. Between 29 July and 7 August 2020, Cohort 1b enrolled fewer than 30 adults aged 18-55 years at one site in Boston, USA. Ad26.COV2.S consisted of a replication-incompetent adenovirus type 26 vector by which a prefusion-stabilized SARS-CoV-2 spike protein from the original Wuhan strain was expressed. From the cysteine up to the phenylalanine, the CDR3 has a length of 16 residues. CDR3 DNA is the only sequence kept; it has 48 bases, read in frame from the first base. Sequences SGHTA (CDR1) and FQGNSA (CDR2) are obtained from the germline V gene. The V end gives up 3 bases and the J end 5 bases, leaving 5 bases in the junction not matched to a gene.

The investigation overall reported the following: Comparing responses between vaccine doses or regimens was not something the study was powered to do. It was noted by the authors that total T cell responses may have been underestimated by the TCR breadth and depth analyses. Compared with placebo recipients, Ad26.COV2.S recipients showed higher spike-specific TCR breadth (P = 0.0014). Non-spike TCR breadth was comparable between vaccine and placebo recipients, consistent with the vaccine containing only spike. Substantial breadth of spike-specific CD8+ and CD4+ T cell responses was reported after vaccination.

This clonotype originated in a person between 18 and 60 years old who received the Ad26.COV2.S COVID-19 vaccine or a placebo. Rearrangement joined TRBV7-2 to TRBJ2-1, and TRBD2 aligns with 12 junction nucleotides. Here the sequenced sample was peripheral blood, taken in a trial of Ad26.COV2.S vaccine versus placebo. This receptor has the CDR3 CASSFPSGRVNNEQFF. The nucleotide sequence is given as TGTGCCAGCAGCTTCCCTAGCGGGAGGGTAAACAATGAGCAGTTCTTC.